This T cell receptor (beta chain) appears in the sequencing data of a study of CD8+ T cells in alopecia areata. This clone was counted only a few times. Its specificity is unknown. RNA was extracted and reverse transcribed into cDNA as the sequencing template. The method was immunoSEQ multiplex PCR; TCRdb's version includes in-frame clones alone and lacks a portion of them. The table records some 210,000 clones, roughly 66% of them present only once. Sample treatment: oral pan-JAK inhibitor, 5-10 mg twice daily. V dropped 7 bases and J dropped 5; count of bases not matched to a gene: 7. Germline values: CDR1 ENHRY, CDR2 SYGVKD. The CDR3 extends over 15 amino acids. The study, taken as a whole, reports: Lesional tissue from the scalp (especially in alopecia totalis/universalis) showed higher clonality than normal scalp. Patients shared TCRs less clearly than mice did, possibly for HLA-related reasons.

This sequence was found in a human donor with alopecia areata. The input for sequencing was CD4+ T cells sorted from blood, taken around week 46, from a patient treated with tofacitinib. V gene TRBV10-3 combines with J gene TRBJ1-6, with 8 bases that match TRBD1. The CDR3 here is CAIKGQAADNSPLHF. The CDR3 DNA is TGTGCCATCAAGGGACAGGCCGCAGATAATTCACCCCTCCACTTT.